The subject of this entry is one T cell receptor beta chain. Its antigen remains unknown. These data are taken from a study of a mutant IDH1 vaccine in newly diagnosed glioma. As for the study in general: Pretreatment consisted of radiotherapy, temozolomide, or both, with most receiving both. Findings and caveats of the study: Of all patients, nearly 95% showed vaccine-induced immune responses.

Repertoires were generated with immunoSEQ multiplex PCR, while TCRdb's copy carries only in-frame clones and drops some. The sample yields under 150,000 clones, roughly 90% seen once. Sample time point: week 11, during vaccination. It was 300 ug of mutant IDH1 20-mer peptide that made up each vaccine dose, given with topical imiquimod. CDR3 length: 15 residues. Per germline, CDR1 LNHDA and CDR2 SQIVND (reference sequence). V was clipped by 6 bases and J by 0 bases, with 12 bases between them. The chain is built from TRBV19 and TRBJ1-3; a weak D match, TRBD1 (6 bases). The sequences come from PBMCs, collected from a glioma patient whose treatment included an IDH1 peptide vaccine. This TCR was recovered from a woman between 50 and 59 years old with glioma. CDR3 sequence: CASRPQGYSGNTIYF. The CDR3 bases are TGTGCCAGTAGACCACAGGGCTACTCTGGAAACACCATATATTTT. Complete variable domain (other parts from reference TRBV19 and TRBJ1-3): DGGITQSPKYLFRKEGQNVTLSCEQNLNHDAMYWYRQDPGQGLRLIYYSQIVNDFQKGDIAEGYSVSREKKESFPLTVTSAQKNPTAFYLCASRPQGYSGNTIYFGEGSWLTVV.